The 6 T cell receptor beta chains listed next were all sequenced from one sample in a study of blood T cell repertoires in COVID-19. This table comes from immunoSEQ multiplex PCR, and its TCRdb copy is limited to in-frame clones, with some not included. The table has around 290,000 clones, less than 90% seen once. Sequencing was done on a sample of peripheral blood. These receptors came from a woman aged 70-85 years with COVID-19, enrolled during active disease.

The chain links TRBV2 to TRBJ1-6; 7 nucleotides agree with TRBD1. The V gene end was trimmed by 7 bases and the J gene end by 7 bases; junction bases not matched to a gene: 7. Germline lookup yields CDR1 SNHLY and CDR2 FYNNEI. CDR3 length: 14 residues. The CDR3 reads CASTRTGPNSPLHF. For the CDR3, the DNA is TGTGCCAGCACCCGGACAGGACCAAATTCACCCCTCCACTTT.

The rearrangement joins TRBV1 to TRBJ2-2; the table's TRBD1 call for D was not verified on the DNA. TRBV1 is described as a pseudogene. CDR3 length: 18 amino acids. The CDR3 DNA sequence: TGCACCAGCAGCCAAGATCGAGGACACCGCGCGAACACCGGGGAGCTGTTTTTT. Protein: CTSSQDRGHRANTGELFF.

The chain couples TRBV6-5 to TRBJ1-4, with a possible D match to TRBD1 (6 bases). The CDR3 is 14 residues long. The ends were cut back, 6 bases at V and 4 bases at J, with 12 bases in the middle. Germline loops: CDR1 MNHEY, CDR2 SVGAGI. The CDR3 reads CASSRTGFNEKLFF. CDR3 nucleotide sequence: TGTGCCAGCAGCCGTACAGGGTTTAATGAAAAACTGTTTTTT.

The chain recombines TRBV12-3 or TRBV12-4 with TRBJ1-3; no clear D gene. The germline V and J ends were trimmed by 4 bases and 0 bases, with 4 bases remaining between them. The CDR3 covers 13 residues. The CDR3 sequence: CASSWSSGNTIYF. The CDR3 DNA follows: TGTGCCAGCAGTTGGAGCTCTGGAAACACCATATATTTT.

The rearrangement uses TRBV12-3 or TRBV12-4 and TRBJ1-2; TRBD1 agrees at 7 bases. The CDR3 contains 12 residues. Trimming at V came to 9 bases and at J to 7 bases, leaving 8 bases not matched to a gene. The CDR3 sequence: CASQYRGGGYTF. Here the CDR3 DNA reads TGTGCCAGTCAATACAGGGGTGGTGGCTACACCTTC.

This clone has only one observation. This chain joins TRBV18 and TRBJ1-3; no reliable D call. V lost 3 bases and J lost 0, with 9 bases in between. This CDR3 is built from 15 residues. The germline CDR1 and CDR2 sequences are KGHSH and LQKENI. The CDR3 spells CASSPREASGNTIYF. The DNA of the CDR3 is TGTGCCAGCTCACCCCGGGAAGCCTCTGGAAACACCATATATTTT.